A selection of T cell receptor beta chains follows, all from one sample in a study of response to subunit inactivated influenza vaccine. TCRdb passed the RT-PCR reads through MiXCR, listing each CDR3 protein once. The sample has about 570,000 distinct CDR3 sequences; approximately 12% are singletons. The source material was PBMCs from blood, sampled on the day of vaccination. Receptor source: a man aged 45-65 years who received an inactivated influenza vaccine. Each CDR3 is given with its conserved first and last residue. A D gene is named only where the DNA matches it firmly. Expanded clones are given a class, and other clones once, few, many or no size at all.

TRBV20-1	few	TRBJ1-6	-	CSAPGRINSPLHF	TGCAGTGCCCCGGGACGGATTAATTCACCCCTCCACTTT
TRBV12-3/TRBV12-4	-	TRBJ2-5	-	CASSFWDSGETQYF	TGTGCCAGCAGTTTTTGGGACTCTGGAGAGACCCAGTACTTC
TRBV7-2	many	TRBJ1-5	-	CASSLDRLNQPQHF	TGTGCCAGCAGCTTAGACAGGCTAAATCAGCCCCAGCATTTT
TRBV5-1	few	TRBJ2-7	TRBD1	CASIRTGSYEQYF	TGCGCCAGCATCCGGACAGGTTCCTACGAGCAGTACTTC
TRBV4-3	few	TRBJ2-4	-	CASSQDFPGAKNIQYF	TGCGCCAGCAGCCAAGATTTCCCGGGAGCCAAAAACATTCAGTACTTC
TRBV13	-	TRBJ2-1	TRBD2	CASTGSGGFNEQFF	TGTGCCAGCACTGGGTCGGGAGGGTTTAATGAGCAGTTCTTC
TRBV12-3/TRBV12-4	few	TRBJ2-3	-	CASSLPSKGVDTQYF	TGTGCCAGCAGCCTCCCTAGCAAGGGGGTAGATACGCAGTATTTT
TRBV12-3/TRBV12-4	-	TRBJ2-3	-	CASSRWLGTDTQYF	TGTGCCAGCAGTAGGTGGTTAGGTACTGATACGCAGTATTTT
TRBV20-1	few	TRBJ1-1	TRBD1	CSARDGTVNTEAFF	TGCAGTGCTAGAGATGGGACAGTTAACACTGAAGCTTTCTTT
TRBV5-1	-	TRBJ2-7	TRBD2	CASSLRSGSPLEQYF	TGCGCCAGCAGCTTGAGAAGCGGGAGCCCCCTCGAGCAGTACTTC
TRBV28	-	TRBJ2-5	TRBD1	CASDRGRETQYF	TGTGCCAGCGACAGGGGGCGGGAGACCCAGTACTTC
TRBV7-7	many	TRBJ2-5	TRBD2	CASSFSGAVETQYF	TGTGCTAGCAGCTTTAGCGGGGCCGTAGAGACCCAGTACTTC
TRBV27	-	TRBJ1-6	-	CASSLSWYNSPLHF	TGTGCCAGCAGTTTATCGTGGTATAATTCACCCCTCCACTTT
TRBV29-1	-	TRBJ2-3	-	CSVEDLGGATDTQYF	TGCAGCGTTGAAGATCTAGGAGGGGCTACAGATACGCAGTATTTT
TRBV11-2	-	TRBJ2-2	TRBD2	CASSRGLAGLANTGELFF	TGTGCCAGCAGCCGGGGACTAGCGGGGCTTGCGAACACCGGGGAGCTGTTTTTT
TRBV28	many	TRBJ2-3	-	CASRSPGGTDTQYF	TGTGCCAGCAGGTCGCCAGGAGGCACAGATACGCAGTATTTT
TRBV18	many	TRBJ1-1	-	CASSTRGTLRAEAFF	TGTGCCAGCTCAACGCGTGGGACCCTTCGGGCTGAAGCTTTCTTT
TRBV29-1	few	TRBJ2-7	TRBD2	CSVGPSGYEQYF	TGCAGCGTTGGTCCTAGCGGATACGAGCAGTACTTC
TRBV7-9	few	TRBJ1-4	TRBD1	CASSLIGGQGGEKLFF	TGTGCCAGCAGCTTAATTGGTGGACAGGGAGGGGAAAAACTGTTTTTT
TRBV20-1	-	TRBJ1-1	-	CSASGVGTEAFF	TGCAGTGCTAGCGGGGTCGGAACTGAAGCTTTCTTT
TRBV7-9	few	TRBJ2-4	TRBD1	CASSSTGLVKNIQYF	TGTGCCAGCAGCTCGACAGGGTTGGTCAAAAACATTCAGTACTTC
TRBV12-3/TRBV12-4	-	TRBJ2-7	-	CASSLYIPGEQYF	TGTGCCAGCAGTTTATATATTCCCGGTGAGCAGTACTTC
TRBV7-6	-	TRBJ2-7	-	CASSQGLASPYEQYF	TGTGCCAGCAGCCAGGGGCTGGCTAGCCCCTACGAGCAGTACTTC
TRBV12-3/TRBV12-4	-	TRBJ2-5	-	CASSPGGGRGQETQYF	TGTGCCAGCAGCCCTGGGGGGGGGCGGGGGCAAGAGACCCAGTACTTC
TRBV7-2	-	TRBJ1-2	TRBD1	CAITPQGAGGYTF	TGTGCCATCACACCGCAGGGGGCTGGAGGCTACACCTTC